A selection of T cell receptor beta chains follows, all from one sample in a study of T-cell memory formation after mild COVID-19. TCRdb recomputed calls from the 5' RACE reads with MiXCR, one row per CDR3 protein. Of about 210,000 distinct CDR3 sequences listed, 27% are singletons. What was sequenced was PBMCs or a T cell subset sorted from them (not recorded which). Receptors originate from an adult woman who had mild COVID-19 (a few samples of this study predate the infection). Cell type and time point are not known. The CDR3 runs from the conserved cysteine through the conserved F or W. The D gene is left open where the match is weak. Size values are once, few and many counts, or a class for expanded clones, and some rows have none.

J: TRBJ2-3
D: .
size: .
V: TRBV20-1
DNA: TGCAGTGCTGCCGAGTTGTTATCAGATACGCAGTATTTT
CDR3: CSAAELLSDTQYF

J: TRBJ1-5
D: .
size: few
V: TRBV27
DNA: TGTGCCAGCAGTCCCGTAGACAGTCGGAATCAGCCCCAGCATTTT
CDR3: CASSPVDSRNQPQHF

J: TRBJ2-7
D: TRBD2
size: few
V: TRBV7-4
DNA: TGTGCCAGCAGCTTACCTAGCGGGAGTCTGTGCGAGCAGTACTTC
CDR3: CASSLPSGSLCEQYF

J: TRBJ2-1
D: TRBD2
size: few
V: TRBV5-6
DNA: TGTGCCAGCAGCCGCGGACTAGCGGGAGTATCTAATGAGCAGTTCTTC
CDR3: CASSRGLAGVSNEQFF

J: TRBJ2-7
D: .
size: few
V: TRBV3-1
DNA: TGTGCCAGCAGCCAAAAGGGATTCGAGCAGTACTTC
CDR3: CASSQKGFEQYF

J: TRBJ1-2
D: .
size: .
V: TRBV19
DNA: TGTGCCAGTAGTCCCGAAAGACAGAGCCCTGGCTACACCTTC
CDR3: CASSPERQSPGYTF

J: TRBJ2-7
D: .
size: many
V: TRBV7-8
DNA: TGTGCCAGCAGCTTCATTCGGGACTCCTACGAGCAGTACTTC
CDR3: CASSFIRDSYEQYF

J: TRBJ1-2
D: .
size: few
V: TRBV5-1
DNA: TGCGCCAGCAGCCCGGAAGGAGTCAGGGCTAACTATGGCTACACCTTC
CDR3: CASSPEGVRANYGYTF

J: TRBJ2-5
D: .
size: many
V: TRBV18
DNA: TGTGCCAGCTCACCACAGGCGGGGGAGACCCAGTACTTC
CDR3: CASSPQAGETQYF

J: TRBJ1-1
D: TRBD1
size: few
V: TRBV5-1
DNA: TGCGCCAGCAGCCCGCTGGGGACAGGGGTCGGTGAAGCTTTCTTT
CDR3: CASSPLGTGVGEAFF

J: TRBJ2-2
D: .
size: few
V: TRBV9
DNA: TGTGCCAGCAGACAGGCCTGGGCCGGGGAGCTGTTTTTT
CDR3: CASRQAWAGELFF

J: TRBJ2-1
D: .
size: .
V: TRBV7-3
DNA: TGTGCCAGCAGCCCGGGTAGGGGGTACTCCTACAATGAGCAGTTCTTC
CDR3: CASSPGRGYSYNEQFF

J: TRBJ1-6
D: .
size: .
V: TRBV7-9
DNA: TGTGCCAGCAGCCGAGGCCCCCAACCCCTCCACTTT
CDR3: CASSRGPQPLHF